This entry lists 7 T cell receptor beta chains sequenced from one sample in a study of blood T cell repertoires in COVID-19. The method was immunoSEQ multiplex PCR; TCRdb's version includes in-frame clones alone and lacks a portion of them. The repertoire holds tens of thousands of clones, with approximately 90% as singletons. The sample consisted of peripheral blood. The origin of the receptors is a human donor with active COVID-19. The donor label of this sample is uncertain.

The chain couples TRBV7-2 to TRBJ2-1; possibly TRBD1 for D (6 bases). The V end lost 2 bases, the J end lost 3 bases, and 11 bases lay between the germline ends. CDR1 and CDR2 (germline): SGHTA, FQGNSA. The CDR3 length is 15 residues. As DNA, the CDR3 is TGTGCCAGCAGCTTAAGTACAGGGCTCTACAATGAGCAGTTCTTC. As protein: CASSLSTGLYNEQFF.

The sample holds one count of this clone. The rearrangement joins TRBV9 to TRBJ2-7; 7 bases fit TRBD2. Trimming at V came to 3 bases and at J to 4 bases, leaving 10 bases not matched to a gene. CDR3 size: 15 residues. Germline CDR1 SGDLS, CDR2 YYNGEE. CDR3 protein: CASSGDPAGVYEQYF. The CDR3 region has the DNA TGTGCCAGCAGCGGCGATCCTGCGGGGGTTTACGAGCAGTACTTC.

The J gene is TRBJ2-3, the V gene TRBV3-1 (or the pseudogene TRBV3-2), with TRBD2 as a possible D gene (6 bases). This CDR3 region has 15 residues. V lost 3 bases to trimming and J lost 4 bases, with 14 bases between them. The V gene's germline CDR1 is LGHDT and CDR2 YNNKEL (reference sequence). CDR3 nucleotide sequence: TGTGCCAGCAGCCACTTTGGGGGGAGTCCAGATACGCAGTATTTT. This codes for CASSHFGGSPDTQYF.

The chain carries TRBV28 and TRBJ2-2; D is possibly TRBD1 (6 bases). Germline-derived CDR1 and CDR2 are MDHEN and SYDVKM. CDR3 length equals 16 residues. The germline V and J ends were trimmed by 6 bases and 2 bases, with 16 bases remaining between them. DNA of the CDR3: TGTGCCAGCAGCCCCCCAGGGGTGGGCAACACCGGGGAGCTGTTTTTT. Translated: CASSPPGVGNTGELFF.

The rearrangement joins TRBV5-1 to TRBJ1-5; 10 bases agree with TRBD1. Trimming at V came to 4 bases and at J to 7 bases, leaving 8 bases not matched to a gene. The CDR3 runs to 15 residues. Germline V gene lookup returns CDR1 SGHRS and CDR2 YFSETQ. The CDR3 nucleotides are TGCGCCAGCAGCCCGAGCGGGACAGGGGACCAGCCCCAGCATTTT. Amino acid sequence: CASSPSGTGDQPQHF.

This clone was detected once. This sequence joins TRBV5-1 and TRBJ2-1; 8 bases match TRBD1. V lost 10 bases and J lost 1; bases outside the gene matches: 4. CDR3 length equals 13 residues. CDR1 is SGHRS and CDR2 is YFSETQ in the germline V gene. CDR3 in DNA: TGCGCCTGTCGACAGGGGTCCTACAATGAGCAGTTCTTC. Amino acid sequence: CACRQGSYNEQFF.

V usage is TRBV6-5 and J usage is TRBJ1-1; D is perhaps TRBD1 (6 bases). This CDR3 comprises 14 residues. The V end lost 6 bases, the J end lost 1 base, and 12 bases lay between the germline ends. Germline loops: CDR1 MNHEY, CDR2 SVGAGI. CDR3 sequence: CASSLQGWNTEAFF. The CDR3 DNA sequence: TGTGCCAGCAGCTTACAGGGATGGAACACTGAAGCTTTCTTT.